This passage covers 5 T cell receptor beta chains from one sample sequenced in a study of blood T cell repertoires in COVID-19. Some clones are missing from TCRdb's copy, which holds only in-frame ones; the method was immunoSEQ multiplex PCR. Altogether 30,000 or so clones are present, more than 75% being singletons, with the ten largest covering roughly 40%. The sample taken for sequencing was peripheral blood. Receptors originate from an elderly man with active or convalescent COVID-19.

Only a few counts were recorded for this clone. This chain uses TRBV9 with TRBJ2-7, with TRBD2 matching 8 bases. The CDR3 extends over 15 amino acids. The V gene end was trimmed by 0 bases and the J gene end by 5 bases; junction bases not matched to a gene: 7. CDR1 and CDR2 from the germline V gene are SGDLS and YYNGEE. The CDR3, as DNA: TGTGCCAGCAGCGTAGCTGGGACTAGTGCCGACGAGCAGTACTTC. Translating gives CASSVAGTSADEQYF.

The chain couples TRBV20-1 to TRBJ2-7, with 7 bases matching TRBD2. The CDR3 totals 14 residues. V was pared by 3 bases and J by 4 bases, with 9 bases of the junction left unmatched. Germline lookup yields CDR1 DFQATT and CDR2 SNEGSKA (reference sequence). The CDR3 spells CSASSGRPPYEQYF. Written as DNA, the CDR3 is TGCAGTGCTAGTTCCGGGAGGCCCCCTTACGAGCAGTACTTC.

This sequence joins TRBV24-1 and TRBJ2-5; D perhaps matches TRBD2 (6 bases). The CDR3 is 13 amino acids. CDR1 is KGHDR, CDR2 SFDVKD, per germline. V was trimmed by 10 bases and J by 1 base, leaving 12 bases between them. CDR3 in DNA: TGTGCCACACGGGGGAGGATCCAAGAGACCCAGTACTTC. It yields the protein CATRGRIQETQYF.

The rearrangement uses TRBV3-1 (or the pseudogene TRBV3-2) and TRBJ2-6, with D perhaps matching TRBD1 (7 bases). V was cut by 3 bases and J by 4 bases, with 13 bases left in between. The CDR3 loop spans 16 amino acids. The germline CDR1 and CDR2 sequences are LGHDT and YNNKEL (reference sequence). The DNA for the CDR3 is TGTGCCAGCAGCCAGGGCAGGGGGGCCGGGGCCAACGTCCTGACTTTC. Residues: CASSQGRGAGANVLTF.

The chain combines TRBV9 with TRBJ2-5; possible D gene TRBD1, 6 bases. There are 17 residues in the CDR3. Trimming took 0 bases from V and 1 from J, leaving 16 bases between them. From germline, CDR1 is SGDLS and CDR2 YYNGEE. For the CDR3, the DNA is TGTGCCAGCAGCGTAGATACGCCAGGGACACTCCAAGAGACCCAGTACTTC. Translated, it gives CASSVDTPGTLQETQYF.